The rows below give T cell receptor beta chains drawn from one sample of a study of response to subunit inactivated influenza vaccine. TCRdb itself ran the RT-PCR reads through MiXCR, one entry per CDR3 protein. The sample holds some 600,000 distinct CDR3 sequences, 14% seen once. The material sequenced was PBMCs from blood, taken 14 days before vaccination. Source of these receptors: a man between 50 and 59 years old who received an inactivated influenza vaccine. Each CDR3 is given with its conserved first and last residue. The D gene is left open where the match is weak. Part of the rows lack a size; the others show once, few, many or a class for expanded clones.

>TRBV6-5|TRBJ2-5|TRBD1|.
TGTGCCAGCAGTTACTCTGGACAGGGGCCGGAGACCCAGTACTTC
CASSYSGQGPETQYF
>TRBV6-2/TRBV6-3|TRBJ2-7|.|few
TGTGCCAGCAGTTGGGGGGTCGCCTACGAGCAGTACTTC
CASSWGVAYEQYF
>TRBV6-5|TRBJ2-5|.|.
TGTGCCAGTACGGGAAACCAAGAGACCCAGTACTTC
CASTGNQETQYF
>TRBV15|TRBJ1-2|.|.
TGTGCCACCAGCAGAGATTTTACGATGGACTATGGCTACACCTTC
CATSRDFTMDYGYTF
>TRBV24-1|TRBJ1-2|.|few
TGTGCCACCAGTGATGGCGGGGGGCCCTATGGCTACACCTTC
CATSDGGGPYGYTF
>TRBV2|TRBJ1-2|.|.
TGTGCCAGCAGTTCAGACAGCCGATCTAACTATGGCTACACCTTC
CASSSDSRSNYGYTF
>TRBV3-1|TRBJ2-5|.|many
TGCGCCAGCAGCCAAGGTGCAGGGACCCAGTACTTC
CASSQGAGTQYF
>TRBV10-3|TRBJ2-7|.|.
TGTGCCATCGACGAGGGGGGGGGCTACGAGCAGTACTTC
CAIDEGGGYEQYF
>TRBV6-1|TRBJ2-2|TRBD1|.
TGTGCCAGCTCTAGACAGGGAATGGGGACCGGGGAGCTGTTTTTT
CASSRQGMGTGELFF
>TRBV3-1|TRBJ2-1|.|few
TGTGCCAGCAGCGGGGTGCTGGCCGAGACTTCCTACAATGAGCAGTTCTTC
CASSGVLAETSYNEQFF
>TRBV28|TRBJ2-7|TRBD1|.
TGTGCCAGCAGGGGGACAGCCGCTTCCTACGAGCAGTACTTC
CASRGTAASYEQYF
>TRBV12-3/TRBV12-4|TRBJ2-1|TRBD2|many
TGTGCCAGCAGTCCCGAGACTAGACGGACTAGCTATGAGCAGTTCTTC
CASSPETRRTSYEQFF
>TRBV4-2|TRBJ2-7|.|.
TGTGCCAGCAGCCAAGAGCGGGACACCTTCTACGAGCAGTACTTC
CASSQERDTFYEQYF
>TRBV11-2|TRBJ2-7|TRBD2|.
TGTGCCAGCAGCTTAACCGGCCGGGACCAACTAGCGTATTACGAGCAGTACTTC
CASSLTGRDQLAYYEQYF
>TRBV12-3/TRBV12-4|TRBJ1-4|.|few
TGTGCCAGCAGAAAGGGTCTCGGGCCGGGGAATGAAAAACTGTTTTTT
CASRKGLGPGNEKLFF
>TRBV6-2/TRBV6-3|TRBJ2-5|.|few
TGTGCCAGCAGTTACCCCACAGGGAAGACGGAGACCCAGTACTTC
CASSYPTGKTETQYF
>TRBV4-3|TRBJ2-3|.|.
TGCGCCAGCAGCCAAGAAGGCGTCAAAGACACAGATACGCAGTATTTT
CASSQEGVKDTDTQYF
>TRBV27|TRBJ2-3|.|.
TGTGCCAGCAGTTCGACAGGTTATCGCACAGATACGCAGTATTTT
CASSSTGYRTDTQYF
>TRBV7-8|TRBJ2-3|.|.
TGTGCCAGCAGCCTAAAGAGGGTTAATATGGATACGCAGTATTTT
CASSLKRVNMDTQYF
>TRBV29-1|TRBJ2-4|.|few
TGCAGCGCCCTGACCCTTGATGAAAACATTCAGTACTTC
CSALTLDENIQYF
>TRBV19|TRBJ1-6|.|.
TGTGCCAGTAGATCCGGACCAGGCAATTCACCCCTCCACTTT
CASRSGPGNSPLHF
>TRBV3-1|TRBJ1-6|.|.
TGTGCCAGCAGCCAAGTCGAAGGTTCACCCCTCCACTTT
CASSQVEGSPLHF
>TRBV20-1|TRBJ2-3|.|many
TGCAGTGCTAGAACCGGGCCTCTAAATGGGGCAGATACGCAGTATTTT
CSARTGPLNGADTQYF
>TRBV20-1|TRBJ1-2|.|.
TGCAGTGCTAGAAACCTAGGACAGCTCAACTATGGCTACACCTTC
CSARNLGQLNYGYTF
>TRBV7-6|TRBJ2-3|.|many
TGTGCCAGCAGCCACGACTCCGGGACGTCGAGCACAGATACGCAGTATTTT
CASSHDSGTSSTDTQYF
>TRBV12-3/TRBV12-4|TRBJ2-3|TRBD1|few
TGTGCCAGCAGGGCTCACAGGGGGCGAGGAGATACGCAGTATTTT
CASRAHRGRGDTQYF
>TRBV20-1|TRBJ1-5|.|.
TGCAGTGCTCCAAACAGGGATAGCAATCAGCCCCAGCATTTT
CSAPNRDSNQPQHF
>TRBV10-3|TRBJ2-7|TRBD1|.
TGTGCCATCAGGGGTCGCGACAGGGACCTATTCGAGCAGTACTTC
CAIRGRDRDLFEQYF
>TRBV28|TRBJ2-5|.|few
TGTGCCAGCAGTTTAGCTAGCCAAAGAACCCAGTACTTC
CASSLASQRTQYF
>TRBV18|TRBJ2-1|TRBD2|few
TGTGCCAGCTCACCGCTAGCGGGACTGGGTGCGAATGAGCAGTTCTTC
CASSPLAGLGANEQFF
>TRBV11-2|TRBJ1-5|.|.
TGTGCCAGCAGCTCATTTCCCAATCAGCCCCAGCATTTT
CASSSFPNQPQHF
>TRBV7-2|TRBJ1-2|TRBD1|.
TGTGCCAGCAGCCGGGACAGGGCCGCGGTCTATGGCTACACCTTC
CASSRDRAAVYGYTF
>TRBV7-9|TRBJ2-1|.|.
TGTGCCAGCAGCTTAGTCCCGCCAGAGCAGTTCTTC
CASSLVPPEQFF
>TRBV7-6|TRBJ2-7|.|few
TGTGCCAGCAGCGCGACAGTAGGCTACGAGCAGTACTTC
CASSATVGYEQYF
>TRBV2|TRBJ2-2|.|few
TGTGCCAGCAGCCCGGCCCCTATAGGGGGCACCGGGGAGCTGTTTTTT
CASSPAPIGGTGELFF
>TRBV5-1|TRBJ2-2|.|.
TGCGCCAGCAGCTTGGAGTCCCAGGGCATCGGGGAGCTGTTTTTT
CASSLESQGIGELFF
>TRBV20-1|TRBJ2-7|.|.
TGCAGTGCTATCCCCGGGACGTACGCCTACGAGCAGTACTTC
CSAIPGTYAYEQYF
>TRBV4-3|TRBJ2-7|TRBD2|few
TGCGCCAGCAGCCAAGTTGTAGCGGGAGGTCACGAGCAGTACTTC
CASSQVVAGGHEQYF
>TRBV6-1|TRBJ1-5|.|.
TGTGCCAGCAGTGAAGCAGGGGCGGTTGCCAATCAGCCCCAGCATTTT
CASSEAGAVANQPQHF
>TRBV5-1|TRBJ2-7|.|.
TGCGCCAGCAGCTTGGCAGGGAGCCCAACAACCCAAAGAACCTCCTACGAGCAGTACTTC
CASSLAGSPTTQRTSYEQYF
>TRBV7-2|TRBJ1-6|.|many
TGTGCCAGCAGCTTAGACGGCGGGGTTTCACCCCTCCACTTT
CASSLDGGVSPLHF
>TRBV9|TRBJ1-2|.|.
TGTGCCAGCAGCACAACGGATAGGGCAAACTATGGCTACAGCTTC
CASSTTDRANYGYSF
>TRBV28|TRBJ2-7|TRBD1|few
TGTGCCAGCAGCCATCCCCTCCGGGACAGAGGCCTCCTCTCCCCCTACGAGCAGTACTTC
CASSHPLRDRGLLSPYEQYF
>TRBV6-1|TRBJ2-7|.|few
TGTGCCAGCAGTGAACGACTAGTTGGCGAGCAGTACTTC
CASSERLVGEQYF
>TRBV30|TRBJ1-2|.|.
TGTGCCTGGGAAGGACATCTAACCTATGGCTACACCTTC
CAWEGHLTYGYTF
>TRBV7-2|TRBJ2-5|TRBD1|.
TGTGCCAGCAGCTTAGGACGGCGGGCAGGGGGCGGAGAGACCCAGTACTTC
CASSLGRRAGGGETQYF
>TRBV4-3|TRBJ2-3|.|.
TGCGCCAGCAGCCAAGGAAATAGCGCCCGCACAGATACGCAGTATTTT
CASSQGNSARTDTQYF
>TRBV7-9|TRBJ1-4|.|.
TGTGCCAGCAGCCCAAACAGGATGGCGGGTTCAGACCGAAAACTGTTTTTT
CASSPNRMAGSDRKLFF
>TRBV15|TRBJ1-2|.|.
TGTGCCACCAGCAGAGTAGGAGACGGCTATGGCTACACCTTC
CATSRVGDGYGYTF
>TRBV12-3/TRBV12-4|TRBJ1-1|.|.
TGTGCCAGCAGTTTACATTGGGACCCCAGGGCCACTGAAGCTTTCTTT
CASSLHWDPRATEAFF
>TRBV12-3/TRBV12-4|TRBJ1-2|TRBD1|many
TGTGCCAGCAGTCCAAGACAGGGACCTAACTATGGCTACACCTTC
CASSPRQGPNYGYTF
>TRBV6-5|TRBJ2-7|.|.
TGTGCCAGCAGTTACTACCGACTCGACCCCTACGAGCAGTACTTC
CASSYYRLDPYEQYF
>TRBV20-1|TRBJ1-6|.|few
TGCAGTGCTCCCCGGACGGGGATTCATTCACCCCTCCACTTT
CSAPRTGIHSPLHF